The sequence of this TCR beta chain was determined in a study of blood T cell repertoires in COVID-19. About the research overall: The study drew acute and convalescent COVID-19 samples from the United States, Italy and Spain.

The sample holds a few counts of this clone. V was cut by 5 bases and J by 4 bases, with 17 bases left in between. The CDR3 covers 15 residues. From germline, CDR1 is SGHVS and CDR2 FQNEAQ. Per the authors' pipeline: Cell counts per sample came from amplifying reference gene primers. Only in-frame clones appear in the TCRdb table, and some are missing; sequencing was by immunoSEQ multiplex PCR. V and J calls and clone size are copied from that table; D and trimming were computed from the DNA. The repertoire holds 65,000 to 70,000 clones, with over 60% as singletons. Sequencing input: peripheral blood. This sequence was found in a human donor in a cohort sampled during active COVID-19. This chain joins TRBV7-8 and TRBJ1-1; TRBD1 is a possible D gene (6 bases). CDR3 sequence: CASSPLDRYSTEAFF. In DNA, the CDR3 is TGTGCCAGCAGCCCCCTGGACAGATACTCCACTGAAGCTTTCTTT.